Each of the 20 T cell receptor beta chains below was sequenced from the same sample in a study of T cell repertoires in cytomegalovirus infection. These TCRs' antigens remain unknown. A single record per CDR3 protein comes from TCRdb applying MiXCR to the reads. The table lists 110,000 or so distinct CDR3 sequences, about 30% of them singletons. Material: CD8+ T cells from cultured PBMCs, obtained from culture after CMV antigen stimulation. These receptors all come from a human donor in good health (CMV status not recorded). Some clones in this sample may be carry-over from other donors' samples.

In its sample, this clonotype was seen a few times. The CDR3 DNA sequence: TGCAGTGCCCGGCGGGGCGGGGCGAGCACAGATACGCAGTATTTT. Amino acids: CSARRGGASTDTQYF. This chain joins TRBV20-1 and TRBJ2-3; tentative D call: TRBD2 (6 bases). Germline V gene data show CDR1 as DFQATT and CDR2 as SNEGSKA (reference sequence). Trimming left V 6 bases short and J 0 bases short, with 16 bases between. CDR3 length: 15 amino acids.

This rearrangement joins TRBV5-4 to TRBJ2-3; TRBD2 matches 9 bases. With V trimmed by 3 bases and J by 2 bases, 4 bases remained unmatched. Germline loops: CDR1 SGHNT, CDR2 YYREEE (reference sequence). The CDR3 loop spans 15 amino acids. The CDR3 bases are TGTGCCAGCAGCTATCTAGCGGGGTTCACAGATACGCAGTATTTT. It yields the protein CASSYLAGFTDTQYF.

The V call is TRBV5-1, the J call TRBJ1-1, with D unclear. Germline lookup yields CDR1 SGHRS and CDR2 YFSETQ. V was cut by 3 bases and J by 0 bases, with 9 bases left in between. The CDR3 consists of 14 residues. The CDR3 DNA sequence: TGCGCCAGCAGCTGGCTGGGAATGAACACTGAAGCTTTCTTT. Its translation: CASSWLGMNTEAFF.

This clonotype was observed many times. V usage is TRBV7-3 and J usage is TRBJ2-5; 7 nucleotides agree with TRBD1. The J segment lost 5 bases and the V segment lost 1 base, leaving 7 bases of the junction unmatched. Per the germline V gene, CDR1 is SGHTA and CDR2 is FQGTGA. This CDR3 spans 15 amino acids. CDR3 residues: CASSLKTGIKETQYF. In DNA form, the CDR3 reads TGTGCCAGCAGCTTAAAGACAGGGATTAAGGAGACCCAGTACTTC. Full variable domain (missing parts from reference TRBV7-3 and TRBJ2-5): GAGVSQTPSNKVTEKGKYVELRCDPISGHTALYWYRQSLGQGPEFLIYFQGTGAADDSGLPNDRFFAVRPEGSVSTLKIQRTERGDSAVYLCASSLKTGIKETQYFGPGTRLLVL.

The chain links TRBV12-3 or TRBV12-4 to TRBJ2-1; D possibly corresponds to TRBD1 (5 bases). V shed 1 base and J shed 12 bases, with 13 bases lying between them. This CDR3 contains 13 residues. The chain's CDR3 is CASSLESATGQFF. The CDR3 DNA is TGTGCCAGCAGTTTAGAGTCGGCCACAGGGCAGTTCTTC.

The V gene is TRBV7-8, the J gene TRBJ2-7; tentatively, D is TRBD2 (5 bases). This CDR3 region has 14 residues. CDR1 SGHVS and CDR2 FQNEAQ come from the germline V gene. V was clipped by 0 bases and J by 4 bases, with 10 bases between them. This chain's CDR3 is CASSLAVGGYEQYF. The CDR3 nucleotides read TGTGCCAGCAGCTTAGCGGTCGGAGGATACGAGCAGTACTTC.

V usage is TRBV7-6 and J usage is TRBJ1-2, with 8 bases matching TRBD1. The CDR3 is 15 amino acids. CDR1 and CDR2 (germline): SGHVS, FNYEAQ. Unmatched junction bases numbered 8, after V lost 4 bases and J lost 4 bases. CDR3 in DNA: TGTGCCAGCAGCTCAAGGGACAGGCAAATCTATGGCTACACCTTC. Amino acids: CASSSRDRQIYGYTF.

In its sample, this clonotype was seen a few times. The chain combines TRBV7-7 with TRBJ2-5; D ambiguous. The germline V and J ends were trimmed by 1 base and 7 bases, with 7 bases remaining between them. This CDR3 comprises 12 residues. Germline V gene data show CDR1 as SSHAT and CDR2 as FNYEAQ (reference sequence). This CDR3 is CASSLGSGTQYF. CDR3 sequence (DNA): TGTGCCAGCAGCTTAGGATCCGGGACCCAGTACTTC. Drawing the rest from reference TRBV7-7 and TRBJ2-5, the complete variable domain is GAGVSQSPRYKVTKRGQDVTLRCDPISSHATLYWYQQALGQGPEFLTYFNYEAQPDKSGLPSDRFSAERPEGSISTLTIQRTEQRDSAMYRCASSLGSGTQYFGPGTRLLVL.

CDR3 DNA sequence: TGTGCCAGCAGTTTGATGGTAAATACGCAGTATTTT. It is translated as CASSLMVNTQYF. The chain combines TRBV12-3 or TRBV12-4 with TRBJ2-3; D remains ambiguous. CDR3 length: 12 residues. Trimming removed 3 bases from V and 7 bases from J, with 8 bases in between.

This rearrangement joins TRBV27 to TRBJ2-1; D is perhaps TRBD1 (6 bases). The CDR3 runs 13 residues. The V gene lost 6 bases and the J gene lost 8 bases, with 14 bases spanning the gap. CDR1 MNHEY and CDR2 SMNVEV come from the germline V gene (reference sequence). CDR3 amino acids: CASSRGFVDEQFF. In nucleotides, the CDR3 is TGTGCCAGCAGCAGGGGTTTTGTCGATGAGCAGTTCTTC.

The chain has TRBV7-9 and TRBJ2-1; 8 positions agree with TRBD1. Germline lookup yields CDR1 SEHNR and CDR2 FQNEAQ (reference sequence). The trim removed 5 bases at V and 6 bases at J, leaving 12 bases unmatched. The length of the CDR3 is 16 residues. The CDR3 protein is CASSVRGDRIINEQFF. The DNA for the CDR3 is TGTGCCAGCAGCGTAAGGGGGGACAGGATTATCAATGAGCAGTTCTTC.

The genes are TRBV5-6 and TRBJ2-2, with 10 nucleotides matching TRBD1. The CDR3 totals 15 residues. Germline loops: CDR1 SGHDT, CDR2 YYEEEE. The ends lost 4 bases at V and 4 bases at J; junction bases unmatched: 4. The CDR3, as DNA: TGTGCCAGCAGCCCGACAGGGGGCGGCACCGGGGAGCTGTTTTTT. Translated, it gives CASSPTGGGTGELFF.

This clonotype was seen only a few times. J is TRBJ2-2 and V is TRBV20-1, with unresolved D. Trimming removed 2 bases from V and 2 bases from J, with 6 bases in between. The CDR3 covers 13 residues. Germline CDR1 and CDR2: DFQATT and SNEGSKA (reference sequence). The CDR3 spells CSARYSNTGELFF. The CDR3 region has the DNA TGCAGTGCTAGATACAGCAACACCGGGGAGCTGTTTTTT.

V gene TRBV27 combines with J gene TRBJ1-6; D gene unclear. The germline V gene has CDR1 MNHEY and CDR2 SMNVEV (reference sequence). Trimming shortened V by 3 bases and J by 9 bases, and 12 bases separated the two germline ends. CDR3 length: 14 residues. The CDR3 DNA is TGTGCCAGCAGTTTTCTCTCAGACGGTTCACCCCTCCACTTT. Translated: CASSFLSDGSPLHF.

This rearrangement joins TRBV24-1 to TRBJ2-3, with 7 positions matching TRBD1. V shed 4 bases, J shed 2 bases, and the junction held 8 bases outside the gene matches. The CDR3 sequence is 16 residues long. CDR1 and CDR2 (germline): KGHDR, SFDVKD. The CDR3: CATSDSRTGPTDTQYF. Here the CDR3 DNA reads TGTGCCACCAGTGACTCCAGGACAGGTCCCACAGATACGCAGTATTTT.

The chain joins TRBV28 to TRBJ1-4; no definite D call. This CDR3 region has 15 residues. The ends were cut back, 7 bases at V and 2 bases at J, with 14 bases in the middle. Germline V gene sequence: CDR1 MDHEN, CDR2 SYDVKM. CDR3 sequence: CASTPPGRTNEKLFF. The CDR3, as DNA: TGTGCCAGCACCCCACCGGGGAGGACTAATGAAAAACTGTTTTTT.

This clonotype was picked up many times. The chain carries TRBV7-2 and TRBJ2-1; D call uncertain. The germline gives CDR1 SGHTA, CDR2 FQGNSA. The germline V and J ends were trimmed by 3 bases and 1 base, with 10 bases remaining between them. The CDR3 runs 15 residues. CDR3 residues: CASSFYTYSYNEQFF. The CDR3 DNA is TGTGCCAGCAGCTTCTACACCTATTCCTACAATGAGCAGTTCTTC.

This clonotype was observed a few times. DNA of the CDR3: TGTGCCAGCAGTTTCCCGGGGCAAGGAGTTGGCGAGCAGTACTTC. It is translated as CASSFPGQGVGEQYF. The chain recombines TRBV12-3 or TRBV12-4 with TRBJ2-7, with D perhaps assigned TRBD1 or TRBD2 (5 bases each). V lost 3 bases, J lost 6 bases, and 18 bases lay in between. CDR3 length: 15 amino acids.

Regarding this clonotype: A much larger clone lies a single base off, so this may be a read error. This chain uses TRBV7-6 with TRBJ1-1; D perhaps matches TRBD1 (5 bases). The germline CDR1 and CDR2 sequences are SGHVS and FNYEAQ. CDR3 size: 15 residues. The CDR3 reads CASSLGGRGRTEASF. CDR3 coding DNA: TGTGCCAGCAGCTTAGGGGGTAGGGGACGCACTGAAGCTTCCTTT.

This chain joins TRBV6-5 and TRBJ2-7, with 8 bases lining up with TRBD1. This CDR3 has 15 amino acids. The trim removed 0 bases at V and 6 bases at J, leaving 7 bases unmatched. Germline assignment: CDR1 MNHEY and CDR2 SVGAGI. CDR3 DNA sequence: TGTGCCAGCAGTTACTCGGTGGCAGGGGGCGCCGAGCAGTACTTC. Translation gives CASSYSVAGGAEQYF.